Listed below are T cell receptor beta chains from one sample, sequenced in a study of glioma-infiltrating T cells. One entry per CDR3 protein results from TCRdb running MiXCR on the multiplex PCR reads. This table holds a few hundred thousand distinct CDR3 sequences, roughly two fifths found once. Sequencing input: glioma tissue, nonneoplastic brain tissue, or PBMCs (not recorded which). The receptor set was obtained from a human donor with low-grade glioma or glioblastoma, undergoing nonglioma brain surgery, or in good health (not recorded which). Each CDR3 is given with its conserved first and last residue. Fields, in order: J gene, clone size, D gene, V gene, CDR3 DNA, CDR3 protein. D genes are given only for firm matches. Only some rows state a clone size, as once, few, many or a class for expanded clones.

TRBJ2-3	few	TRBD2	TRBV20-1	TGCAGTGCTACAGGTTTTAGCGGGAGCACAGATACGCAGTATTTT	CSATGFSGSTDTQYF
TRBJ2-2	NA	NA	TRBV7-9	TGTGCCAGCAGCTCCGGAAGGGAGGCCGGGGAGCTGTTTTTT	CASSSGREAGELFF
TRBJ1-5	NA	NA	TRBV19	TGTGCCAGTAGTATAAGTCAGGCGTTAAGCAATCAGCCCCAGCATTTT	CASSISQALSNQPQHF
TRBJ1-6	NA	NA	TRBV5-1	TGCGCCAGCAGCTTGGAATGGGGGACACCCCTCCACTTT	CASSLEWGTPLHF
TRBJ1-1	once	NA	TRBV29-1	TGCAGCGTTGGGATCGAAGCTTTCTTT	CSVGIEAFF
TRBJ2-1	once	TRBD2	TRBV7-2	TGTGCCAGCAGCTTGGTCCCTAGCGGGAGTTACTCCTACAATGAGCAGTTCTTC	CASSLVPSGSYSYNEQFF
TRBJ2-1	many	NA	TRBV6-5	TGTGCCAGCAGTTACGAGTATGGGGGGAGTCCAAATGAGCAGTTCTTC	CASSYEYGGSPNEQFF
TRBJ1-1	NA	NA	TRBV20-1	TGCAGTGCTAGAGATCAACAGAACACTGAAGCTTTCTTT	CSARDQQNTEAFF
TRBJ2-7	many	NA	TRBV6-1	TGTGCCAGCAGGCCGGGCCCCTTCTACGAGCAGTACTTC	CASRPGPFYEQYF
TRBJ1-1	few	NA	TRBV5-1	TGCGCCAGCAGCTTGAGATCGGGGGACACTGAAGCTTTCTTT	CASSLRSGDTEAFF
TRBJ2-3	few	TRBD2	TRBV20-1	TGCAGTGCCGCAACCTCTAGCGGGAGGCCAGATACGCAGTATTTT	CSAATSSGRPDTQYF
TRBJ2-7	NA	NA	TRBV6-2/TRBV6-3	TGTGCCAGCAGTTATAAAGGGTTTGGTCGAGGGGATGAGCAGTACTTC	CASSYKGFGRGDEQYF
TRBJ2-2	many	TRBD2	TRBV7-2	TGTGCCAGCAGCCGGGGACTAGCGGGGAACACCGGGGAGCTGTTTTTT	CASSRGLAGNTGELFF
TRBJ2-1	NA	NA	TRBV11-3	TGTGCCAGCAGCCTTCTGCAGGGGCCGCGGAATGAGCAGTTCTTC	CASSLLQGPRNEQFF
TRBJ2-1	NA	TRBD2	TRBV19	TGTGCCAGTAGTATGGGGACTAGCGGTGGCAATGAGCAGTTCTTC	CASSMGTSGGNEQFF
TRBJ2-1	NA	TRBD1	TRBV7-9	TGTGCCAGCAGACTTCCATCTGGCCGGGACAGCTCCTACAATGAGCAGTTCTTC	CASRLPSGRDSSYNEQFF
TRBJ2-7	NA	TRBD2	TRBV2	TGTGCCAGCAGTGAAGCGCCCTGGACTAGCGGTTTCTCCTACGAGCAGTACTTC	CASSEAPWTSGFSYEQYF
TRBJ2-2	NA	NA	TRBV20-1	TGCAGTGCTAGCTACACTGGGACCGGGGAGCTGTTTTTT	CSASYTGTGELFF
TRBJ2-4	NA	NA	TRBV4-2	TGTGCCAGCAGCCAAGAGGAGGGACTGAAAAACATTCAGTACTTC	CASSQEEGLKNIQYF
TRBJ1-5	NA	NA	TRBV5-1	TGCGCCAGCAGCCCCCTGGGCGGTCAGCCCCAGCATTTT	CASSPLGGQPQHF
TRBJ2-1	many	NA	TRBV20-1	TGCAGTGCCAAGTCAGAGCAATTTCATCAGTCCTACAATGAGCAGTTCTTC	CSAKSEQFHQSYNEQFF
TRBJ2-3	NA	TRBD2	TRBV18	TGTGCCAGCTCACTTATTCTTGCGGGAGCAGCAGATACGCAGTATTTT	CASSLILAGAADTQYF
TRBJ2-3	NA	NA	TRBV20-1	TGCACCCACGCTCGGGGGGCTTTT	CTHARGAF
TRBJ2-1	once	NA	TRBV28	TGTGCCAGCAGCTTGCGACTCCAGGCCATCAATGAGCAGTTCTTC	CASSLRLQAINEQFF
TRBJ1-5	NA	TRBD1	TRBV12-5	TGTGCTAGTGGTTTGACGGGACAGGGGGCGCGTCAGCCCCAGCATTTT	CASGLTGQGARQPQHF
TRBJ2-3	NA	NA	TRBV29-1	TGCAGCGTTGACAAGGGGCATGGGCAGTATTTT	CSVDKGHGQYF
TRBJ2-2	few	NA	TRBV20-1	TGCAGTGCTAGATACATAAGCACCGGGGAGCTGTTTTTT	CSARYISTGELFF
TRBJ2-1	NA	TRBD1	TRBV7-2	TGTGCCAGCAGCCGACAGGGGGGTTTCAATGAGCAGTTCTTC	CASSRQGGFNEQFF
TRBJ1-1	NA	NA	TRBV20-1	TGCAGTGCTAGGCTGACAGGAGGCGGCACTGAAGCTTTCTTT	CSARLTGGGTEAFF
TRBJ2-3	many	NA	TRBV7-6	TGTGCCTCCGGGGGTAGCGGAGGAACAGATACGCAGTATTTT	CASGGSGGTDTQYF
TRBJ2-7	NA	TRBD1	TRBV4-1	TGCGCCAGCAGCCAACCTAGGGACAGAAACTACGAGCAGTACTTC	CASSQPRDRNYEQYF
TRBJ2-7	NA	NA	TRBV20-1	TGCAGTGCCCCCTTGAGACAGGTCGCGGGATACGAGCAGTACTTC	CSAPLRQVAGYEQYF
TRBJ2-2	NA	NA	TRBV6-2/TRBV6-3	TGTGCCAGCAGGAGTGCGGGATGCAGGGACACCGGGGAGCTGTTTTTT	CASRSAGCRDTGELFF
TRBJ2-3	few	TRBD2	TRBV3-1	TGTGCCAGCAGCGTACTAGCGGGACGCACAGATACGCAGTATTTT	CASSVLAGRTDTQYF
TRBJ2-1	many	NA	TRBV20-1	TGCAGTTCTCAGACCGTGGTACTTGATGAGCAGTTCTTC	CSSQTVVLDEQFF
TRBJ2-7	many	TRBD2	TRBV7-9	TGTGCCAGCAGCGTTAGCGGGCACTCCTACGAGCAGTACTTC	CASSVSGHSYEQYF
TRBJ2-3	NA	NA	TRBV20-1	TGCAGTGCTAGTTTAGATGGTGCAGATACGCAGTATTTT	CSASLDGADTQYF